The 12 T cell receptor beta chains given below trace back to one sample, sequenced in a study of blood T cell repertoires in COVID-19. TCRdb's copy holds only in-frame clones and misses some; the assay was immunoSEQ multiplex PCR. The data show about 350,000 clones, 90% to 95% seen once. Sequenced material: peripheral blood. All receptors derive from a woman younger than 30 who had recovered from COVID-19.

The chain couples TRBV6-5 to TRBJ1-6; possibly TRBD1 for D (5 bases). This CDR3 has 13 residues. Germline values: CDR1 MNHEY, CDR2 SVGAGI. V lost 6 bases to trimming and J lost 6 bases, with 9 bases between them. In DNA form, the CDR3 reads TGTGCCAGCAGAAGACAGCCTAATTCACCCCTCCACTTT. Translating gives CASRRQPNSPLHF.

This chain links TRBV4-1 with TRBJ1-2, with D maybe TRBD1 (6 bases). The CDR3 runs 16 residues. The V gene's germline CDR1 is MGHRA and CDR2 YSYEKL. V shed 4 bases and J shed 0 bases, with 15 bases lying between them. CDR3 loop: CASSPRTDTPNYGYTF. In nucleotides, the CDR3 is TGCGCCAGCAGCCCTAGGACAGACACCCCTAACTATGGCTACACCTTC.

This clone was counted only a few times. This chain links TRBV7-2 with TRBJ1-6; D is unresolved. The CDR3 extends over 16 amino acids. Germline V gene sequence: CDR1 SGHTA, CDR2 FQGNSA. The ends were cut back, 3 bases at V and 0 bases at J, with 9 bases in the middle. CDR3 in amino acids: CASSLSGSSYNSPLHF. CDR3 nucleotides: TGTGCCAGCAGCTTGAGCGGAAGCTCCTATAATTCACCCCTCCACTTT.

This rearrangement joins TRBV2 to TRBJ1-1; D is uncertain. Germline values: CDR1 SNHLY, CDR2 FYNNEI. V lost 5 bases and J lost 0, with 10 bases in between. CDR3 length: 14 amino acids. The CDR3 spells CASSYQYMNTEAFF. The CDR3 bases are TGTGCCAGCAGTTACCAGTACATGAACACTGAAGCTTTCTTT.

The chain links TRBV6-5 to TRBJ1-5; maybe TRBD1 (5 bases). CDR1 is MNHEY and CDR2 is SVGAGI in the germline V gene. There are 14 residues in the CDR3. Trimming cost V 5 bases and J 5 bases, with 13 bases left between them. CDR3 bases: TGTGCCAGCAGTATTAAGGGGAAGCATCAGCCCCAGCATTTT. Amino acid sequence: CASSIKGKHQPQHF.

This sequence joins TRBV14 and TRBJ1-4; D gene uncertain. With 2 bases removed from V and 4 bases from J, the gap between germline ends came to 11 bases. This CDR3 is built from 15 residues. CDR1 and CDR2 (germline): SGHDN, FVKESK. The CDR3 DNA reads TGTGCCAGCAGCCAATCCGGAGAAAGTAATGAAAAACTGTTTTTT. It encodes CASSQSGESNEKLFF.

This clone has only a few counts. The chain couples TRBV12-3 or TRBV12-4 to TRBJ1-2, with 8 bases lining up with TRBD1. V shed 6 bases, J shed 4 bases, and the junction held 4 bases outside the gene matches. This CDR3 has 13 amino acids. CDR3 residues: CASRPGQGYGYTF. The CDR3, as DNA: TGTGCCAGCAGGCCAGGACAGGGCTATGGCTACACCTTC.

This rearrangement joins TRBV23-1 to TRBJ1-2, with TRBD1 identical over 9 bases. TRBV23-1 is filed as an ORF, its function uncertain. The length of the CDR3 is 18 residues. With 8 bases clipped from V and 1 base from J, the junction kept 17 bases outside the gene matches. The CDR3, as DNA: TGCGCCAGCCGCATACTTCCCGGGACAGGGCCCTTTAACTATGGCTACACCTTC. Its protein is CASRILPGTGPFNYGYTF.

V gene TRBV24-1 combines with J gene TRBJ2-3, with D hard to call. This CDR3 has 14 residues. Germline V gene sequence: CDR1 KGHDR, CDR2 SFDVKD. V gave up 4 bases and J gave up 4 bases, with 11 bases separating them. CDR3 coding DNA: TGTGCCACCAGTGACCCCCTTGTAGCAGATACGCAGTATTTT. Translated: CATSDPLVADTQYF.

The genes are TRBV4-3 and TRBJ2-2, with D unresolved. This CDR3 comprises 13 residues. The V gene lost 1 base and the J gene lost 8 bases, with 8 bases spanning the gap. Looked up from germline, CDR1 is LGHNA and CDR2 is YSLEER. The CDR3 here is CASSQARVGELFF. The CDR3 nucleotides are TGCGCCAGCAGCCAAGCCCGGGTGGGGGAGCTGTTTTTT.

V gene TRBV21-1 combines with J gene TRBJ1-6; the table's D call of TRBD1 was not tested on the DNA. TRBV21-1 constitutes a pseudogene. The CDR3 totals 18 residues. CDR3 residues: CASSKAPSTGIDNSPLHF. The DNA of the CDR3 is TGTGCCAGCAGCAAAGCCCCGTCGACAGGGATTGATAATTCACCCCTCCACTTT.

This clone was observed a few times. The chain joins TRBV5-1 to TRBJ2-6; 8 bases are shared with TRBD2. Germline lookup yields CDR1 SGHRS and CDR2 YFSETQ. This CDR3 comprises 17 residues. Trimming removed 3 bases from V and 4 bases from J; junction bases left unmatched: 9. Here the CDR3 DNA reads TGCGCCAGCAGCTGGGACCGGACTAGCTCGGGGGCCAACGTCCTGACTTTC. Translation gives CASSWDRTSSGANVLTF.